This T cell receptor beta chain was captured by sequencing in a study of cytomegalovirus exposure and HLA in healthy donors. The study, taken as a whole, reports: In an earlier analysis, most TCR beta V segments were productive about 87% or about 30% of the time. Later on, analysis showed that most CMV-associated TCR beta chains appeared to be HLA-restricted. TCR beta sequences reportedly predicted most subjects' HLA-A and HLA-B alleles accurately.

PCR employed 60 Vbeta and 13 Jbeta primers. Study processing details: An analysis performed later counted roughly 80 million unique TCR beta chains (roughly 11 million of them shared). TCRdb keeps only in-frame clones here, not all; method: immunoSEQ multiplex PCR. V, J and clone size are taken as reported in that table, and D and trimming were inferred from the DNA itself. Its table lists roughly 110,000 clones. The germline V gene has CDR1 SEHNR and CDR2 FQNEAQ (reference sequence). J gave up 5 bases and V 1 base, and 11 bases lay outside the gene matches. The CDR3 spans 17 residues. Notes on this clone: Its target is not known.

The chain is built from TRBV7-9 and TRBJ2-1, with TRBD1 matching over 7 bases. The sequenced sample was PBMCs. The receptor was isolated from a man aged 25-40 years in good health and CMV-seronegative. The CDR3 loop reads CASSLDLGGTRHNEQFF. Written as DNA, the CDR3 is TGTGCCAGCAGCTTAGATCTAGGGGGCACTAGGCACAATGAGCAGTTCTTC.